One sample yielded the 15 T cell receptor beta chains listed below, sequenced in a study of T cell changes during pregnancy in multiple sclerosis. Some clones are missing from TCRdb's copy, which holds only in-frame ones; the method was immunoSEQ multiplex PCR. The sample lists about 46,000 clones, 85% to 95% seen once, with approximately 2.9% in the top ten. Sequences were derived from CD8+ T cells from peripheral blood mononuclear cells, sampled in the second trimester of pregnancy. The receptors originated from a female donor with multiple sclerosis, enrolled in a pregnancy study.

V gene TRBV4-3 combines with J gene TRBJ2-5, with 11 bases lining up with TRBD1. The length of the CDR3 is 14 residues. J gave up 5 bases and V 2 bases, and 1 base lay outside the gene matches. Germline CDR1 and CDR2: LGHNA and YSLEER. In DNA form, the CDR3 reads TGCGCCAGCAGCCAAAGGACAGGGGGCGAGACCCAGTACTTC. This codes for CASSQRTGGETQYF.

The V gene is TRBV10-3, the J gene TRBJ1-5; D gene uncertain. Trimming left V 4 bases short and J 4 bases short, with 8 bases between. Germline CDR1 reads ENHRY; CDR2 reads SYGVKD. This CDR3 has 13 residues. CDR3 in amino acids: CAISGAGNQPQHF. DNA for the CDR3: TGTGCCATCAGTGGGGCCGGTAATCAGCCCCAGCATTTT.

V is TRBV19 and J is TRBJ1-6; 9 positions match TRBD1. V lost 6 bases, J lost 9 bases, and 3 bases stayed unmatched. Germline CDR1 LNHDA, CDR2 SQIVND (reference sequence). This CDR3 region has 13 residues. The CDR3 DNA is TGTGCCAGTAGCGGGACAGGGAGTTCACCCCTCCACTTT. Protein product: CASSGTGSSPLHF.

The V call is TRBV7-3, the J call TRBJ2-1, with 9 nucleotides matching TRBD1. The CDR3 length is 15 residues. V lost 3 bases and J lost 9; bases outside the gene matches: 9. Germline CDR1 reads SGHTA; CDR2 reads FQGTGA. CDR3 sequence: CASSFAGQGISEQFF. The CDR3 bases are TGTGCCAGCAGCTTCGCGGGACAGGGAATCAGTGAGCAGTTCTTC.

This clone came up once. The chain has TRBV7-9 and TRBJ2-3, with TRBD2 identical over 14 bases. The trim removed 6 bases at V and 6 bases at J, leaving 5 bases unmatched. Germline lookup yields CDR1 SEHNR and CDR2 FQNEAQ (reference sequence). CDR3 length: 15 amino acids. The CDR3: CASRGLAGGLDTQYF. The DNA for the CDR3 is TGTGCCAGCAGAGGACTAGCGGGGGGATTGGATACGCAGTATTTT.

This clone came up many times. The chain carries TRBV10-1 and TRBJ1-3; D perhaps matches TRBD1 (6 bases). Trimming took 6 bases from V and 3 from J, leaving 6 bases between them. This CDR3 has 12 amino acids. CDR1 WNHNN and CDR2 SYGVQD come from the germline V gene (reference sequence). CDR3 sequence reads: CASRQGGNTIYF. CDR3 bases: TGCGCCAGCAGACAGGGTGGAAACACCATATATTTT.

The chain carries TRBV29-1 and TRBJ2-1; 11 bases are shared with TRBD2. The V and J ends lost 7 bases and 6 bases, in that order; junction bases with no gene match: 5. Germline V gene data show CDR1 as SQVTM and CDR2 as ANQGSEA. This CDR3 is 13 amino acids long. The CDR3 sequence is CSGRTSGFNEQFF. Written as DNA, the CDR3 is TGCAGCGGAAGGACTAGCGGGTTCAATGAGCAGTTCTTC.

The gene calls are TRBV27 and TRBJ2-2, with 8 bases aligning to TRBD2. The V segment lost 5 bases and the J segment 4 bases; nucleotides outside the gene matches: 6. This CDR3 has 15 residues. Germline lookup yields CDR1 MNHEY and CDR2 SMNVEV (reference sequence). The CDR3 DNA sequence: TGTGCCAGCAGTCTGGCGGGGGGCCTCACCGGGGAGCTGTTTTTT. Protein sequence: CASSLAGGLTGELFF.

This chain connects TRBV9 to TRBJ2-7; 8 nucleotides match TRBD1. CDR1 is SGDLS and CDR2 is YYNGEE in the germline V gene. This CDR3 spans 15 amino acids. V lost 5 bases and J lost 1; bases outside the gene matches: 8. As DNA, the CDR3 is TGTGCCAGCAGTCCCGGACAGGGTAATTCCTACGAGCAGTACTTC. It encodes CASSPGQGNSYEQYF. Full variable domain (rest looked up from reference TRBV9 and TRBJ2-7): DSGVTQTPKHLITATGQRVTLRCSPRSGDLSVYWYQQSLDQGLQFLIQYYNGEERAKGNILERFSAQQFPDLHSELNLSSLELGDSALYFCASSPGQGNSYEQYFGPGTRLTVT.

The V gene is TRBV9, the J gene TRBJ2-1, with TRBD1 matching 7 bases. Germline loops: CDR1 SGDLS, CDR2 YYNGEE. Trimming removed 0 bases from V and 8 bases from J; junction bases left unmatched: 8. This CDR3 has 15 residues. The CDR3 DNA is TGTGCCAGCAGCGTAGGTCCAGGCCAGGGGGATGAGCAGTTCTTC. Translated: CASSVGPGQGDEQFF.

This chain uses TRBV5-6 with TRBJ1-1; no firm D call. CDR1 is SGHDT and CDR2 is YYEEEE in the germline V gene. Trimming shortened V by 1 base and J by 4 bases, and 8 bases separated the two germline ends. This CDR3 spans 13 amino acids. CDR3 residues: CASSLSRVTEAFF. CDR3 sequence (DNA): TGTGCCAGCAGCTTGAGTCGGGTCACTGAAGCTTTCTTT.

This chain connects TRBV20-1 to TRBJ2-7, with no clear D. V lost 2 bases and J 7 bases, leaving 9 bases between the germline ends. This CDR3 has 11 amino acids. The germline V gene has CDR1 DFQATT and CDR2 SNEGSKA (reference sequence). CDR3 DNA sequence: TGCAGTGCTAGAACCGGGTGGGAGCAGTACTTC. This translates into CSARTGWEQYF.

The CDR3 bases are TGTGCCAGCAACCCGGGGAGAAATAATGAAAAACTGTTTTTT. This encodes CASNPGRNNEKLFF. The chain recombines TRBV5-6 with TRBJ1-4; no firm D call. The germline CDR1 and CDR2 sequences are SGHDT and YYEEEE. The CDR3 runs 14 residues. The V end lost 6 bases, the J end lost 4 bases, and 13 bases lay between the germline ends.

This clone is labeled medium-sized. This chain joins TRBV14 and TRBJ2-7; the match to TRBD1 covers 7 bases. V lost 6 bases and J lost 3; bases outside the gene matches: 5. Germline CDR1 SGHDN, CDR2 FVKESK. This CDR3 has 13 residues. The DNA for the CDR3 is TGTGCCAGCAGATCTGGACAGGTCTACGAGCAGTACTTC. Its translation: CASRSGQVYEQYF.

The chain has TRBV2 and TRBJ2-5, with D perhaps matching TRBD2 (6 bases). V shed 6 bases and J shed 5 bases, with 7 bases lying between them. CDR1 is SNHLY and CDR2 is FYNNEI in the germline V gene. The CDR3 extends over 11 amino acids. DNA of the CDR3: TGTGCCAGCAGGGGACTCGAGACCCAGTACTTC. Its protein is CASRGLETQYF.